Only one count was recorded for the clone carrying this T cell receptor beta chain. This sample was included in a study of cytomegalovirus exposure and HLA in healthy donors. Germline-derived CDR1 and CDR2 are MNHEY and SMNVEV (reference sequence). Trimming removed 7 bases at V and 7 bases at J, with 17 bases between. The CDR3 length is 14 residues. The PCR used 60 Vbeta and 13 Jbeta primers. Sequencing was performed with immunoSEQ multiplex PCR; in TCRdb, only in-frame clones are kept and a portion is missing. The sample includes some 93,000 clones, less than 80% seen only once; the top ten take roughly 5.5%.

Material: PBMCs. This chain joins TRBV27 and TRBJ2-1; TRBD2 might be the D (6 bases). This sequence originates from a boy between 5 and 17 years old in good health and CMV-seropositive. CDR3: CASTPALAWNEQFF. The CDR3 nucleotides are TGTGCCAGCACCCCAGCGCTAGCGTGGAATGAGCAGTTCTTC.